The sequence of this TCR beta chain was determined in a study of PD-1 blockade in mismatch repair-deficient tumors. For the study at large: Patients had roughly twelve mismatch repair-deficient cancer types, all previously treated and progressing.

Here immunoSEQ multiplex PCR was the method, and the copy in TCRdb shows in-frame clones only, minus some. This table holds 100,000 or so clones, approximately 83% found once. The TCR-sequenced patients were a few responders to pembrolizumab. Regarding this clone: The antigen remains undetermined.

Germline CDR1 and CDR2: LNHNV and YYDKDF (reference sequence). CDR3 length: 14 residues. Trimming took 0 bases from V and 6 from J, leaving 12 bases between them. General study points: Tumor-resident clones, often absent from pretreatment blood, expanded after pembrolizumab and then contracted.

This clonotype originated in an adult with mismatch repair-deficient cancer. The chain joins TRBV15 to TRBJ2-7; unclear D gene. The sample consisted of peripheral blood, taken around 8 months after starting pembrolizumab. CDR3 in DNA: TGTGCCACCAGCAGAGATCGCGGCAGGAGCGAGCAGTACTTC. Its translation: CATSRDRGRSEQYF.